The rows below give T cell receptor beta chains drawn from one sample of a study. MiXCR was run by TCRdb on the multiplex PCR reads, yielding one entry per CDR3 protein. Altogether some 920 distinct CDR3 sequences are present, about 5.8% being singletons, with the ten largest covering 17%. Material for sequencing was memory CD4+ T cells sorted from blood. The origin of the receptors is a female donor with breast cancer. CDR3s include the opening cysteine and the closing phenylalanine or tryptophan. The order of the fields is J gene, V gene, clone size, D gene, CDR3 DNA, CDR3 protein. A D gene is named only where the DNA matches it firmly. Size values are once, few and many counts, or a class for expanded clones, and some rows have none.

J gene: TRBJ1-2
V gene: TRBV12-3/TRBV12-4
clone size: large
D gene: .
CDR3 DNA: TGTGCCAGCAGTTTATCGGCCTATGGCTACACCTTC
CDR3 protein: CASSLSAYGYTF

J gene: TRBJ1-2
V gene: TRBV12-5
clone size: large
D gene: .
CDR3 DNA: TGTGCTAGTGGTGACAGCAACCAAGATAGGCACGGCTACACCTTC
CDR3 protein: CASGDSNQDRHGYTF

J gene: TRBJ1-2
V gene: TRBV12-3/TRBV12-4
clone size: medium-sized
D gene: .
CDR3 DNA: TGTGCCAGCAGTCCCCAGGGGTTTTATGGCTACACCTTC
CDR3 protein: CASSPQGFYGYTF

J gene: TRBJ1-2
V gene: TRBV12-3/TRBV12-4
clone size: medium-sized
D gene: .
CDR3 DNA: TGTGCCAGCAGTAAGGACAGCCTCTATGGCTACACCTTC
CDR3 protein: CASSKDSLYGYTF

J gene: TRBJ1-2
V gene: TRBV12-3/TRBV12-4
clone size: large
D gene: TRBD1
CDR3 DNA: TGTGCCAGCAGCTACGGGACAGGGGACTATGGCTACACCTTC
CDR3 protein: CASSYGTGDYGYTF

J gene: TRBJ1-2
V gene: TRBV12-3/TRBV12-4
clone size: large
D gene: .
CDR3 DNA: TGTGCCAGCAGTTTAGGGAACTATGGCTACACCTTC
CDR3 protein: CASSLGNYGYTF

J gene: TRBJ1-2
V gene: TRBV12-3/TRBV12-4
clone size: large
D gene: .
CDR3 DNA: TGTGCCAGCAGTTTGCCGGGGCGCGCTAACTATGGCTACACCTTC
CDR3 protein: CASSLPGRANYGYTF

J gene: TRBJ1-2
V gene: TRBV12-3/TRBV12-4
clone size: medium-sized
D gene: .
CDR3 DNA: TGTGCCAGCAGTTTACGGAGAAGCTATGGCTACACCTTC
CDR3 protein: CASSLRRSYGYTF

J gene: TRBJ1-2
V gene: TRBV12-3/TRBV12-4
clone size: medium-sized
D gene: .
CDR3 DNA: TGTGCCAGCAGTTTAGATCGGCGGGGCTACACCTTC
CDR3 protein: CASSLDRRGYTF

J gene: TRBJ1-2
V gene: TRBV12-3/TRBV12-4
clone size: many
D gene: .
CDR3 DNA: TGTGCCAGCAGTGTCGACAGTCTTTATGGCTACACCTTC
CDR3 protein: CASSVDSLYGYTF

J gene: TRBJ1-2
V gene: TRBV12-3/TRBV12-4
clone size: large
D gene: TRBD1
CDR3 DNA: TGTGCCAGCAGTCCGGGGACAGTAGCGGTCTATGGCTACACCTTC
CDR3 protein: CASSPGTVAVYGYTF

J gene: TRBJ1-2
V gene: TRBV12-3/TRBV12-4
clone size: large
D gene: .
CDR3 DNA: TGTGCCAGCAGTATGGACAGTTATGGCTACACCTTC
CDR3 protein: CASSMDSYGYTF

J gene: TRBJ1-2
V gene: TRBV12-3/TRBV12-4
clone size: large
D gene: .
CDR3 DNA: TGTGCCAGCAGTTCTCGACAGGCCCATGGCTACACCTTC
CDR3 protein: CASSSRQAHGYTF

J gene: TRBJ1-2
V gene: TRBV12-3/TRBV12-4
clone size: large
D gene: .
CDR3 DNA: TGTGCCAGCAGCCCTAACTATGGCTACACCTTC
CDR3 protein: CASSPNYGYTF

J gene: TRBJ1-2
V gene: TRBV12-3/TRBV12-4
clone size: medium-sized
D gene: .
CDR3 DNA: TGTGCCAGCAGTTTGGGAGACGGCTATGGCTACACCTTC
CDR3 protein: CASSLGDGYGYTF

J gene: TRBJ1-2
V gene: TRBV12-3/TRBV12-4
clone size: medium-sized
D gene: TRBD1
CDR3 DNA: TGTGCCAGCACCCTTGGGACAGTGCGCTATGGCTACACCTTC
CDR3 protein: CASTLGTVRYGYTF

J gene: TRBJ1-2
V gene: TRBV12-3/TRBV12-4
clone size: medium-sized
D gene: .
CDR3 DNA: TGTGCCAGCAGTAGGAAAAGGACAGCCTATGGCTACACCTTC
CDR3 protein: CASSRKRTAYGYTF

J gene: TRBJ1-2
V gene: TRBV12-3/TRBV12-4
clone size: .
D gene: TRBD1
CDR3 DNA: TGTGCCAGCATTCCCGGGACAGGGTCGGGCTACACCTTC
CDR3 protein: CASIPGTGSGYTF

J gene: TRBJ1-2
V gene: TRBV12-3/TRBV12-4
clone size: medium-sized
D gene: TRBD1
CDR3 DNA: TGTGCCAGCAGTTTCTTCTACCGGGACAGGGGTAGATATGGCTACACCTTC
CDR3 protein: CASSFFYRDRGRYGYTF

J gene: TRBJ1-2
V gene: TRBV12-3/TRBV12-4
clone size: medium-sized
D gene: .
CDR3 DNA: TGTGCCAGCACGGAGGGAGTAGCCTATGGCTACACCTTC
CDR3 protein: CASTEGVAYGYTF

J gene: TRBJ1-2
V gene: TRBV12-3/TRBV12-4
clone size: medium-sized
D gene: .
CDR3 DNA: TGTGCCAGCAGTACCACAGGGTTAGCTAACTATGGCTACACCTTC
CDR3 protein: CASSTTGLANYGYTF

J gene: TRBJ1-2
V gene: TRBV12-3/TRBV12-4
clone size: large
D gene: .
CDR3 DNA: TGTGCCAGCAGTTCACAGTATGGCTACACCTTC
CDR3 protein: CASSSQYGYTF

J gene: TRBJ1-2
V gene: TRBV12-3/TRBV12-4
clone size: medium-sized
D gene: .
CDR3 DNA: TGTGCCAGCAGTTTAAGCGCAGGGCGGTATGGCTACACCTTC
CDR3 protein: CASSLSAGRYGYTF

J gene: TRBJ1-2
V gene: TRBV12-3/TRBV12-4
clone size: medium-sized
D gene: .
CDR3 DNA: TGTGCCAGCAGCCAAACATTATACTATGGCTACACCTTC
CDR3 protein: CASSQTLYYGYTF